These 3 T cell receptor beta chains share one sample of origin, sequenced in a study of cytomegalovirus exposure and HLA in healthy donors. The primer mix had 60 Vbeta and 13 Jbeta primers. Clones were sequenced by immunoSEQ multiplex PCR, and TCRdb holds only the in-frame ones, with some missing. This sample's table reports around 130,000 clones. The specimen was PBMCs. These receptors were collected from a woman in her forties in good health and CMV-seronegative.

The V call is TRBV9, the J call TRBJ2-7, with a tentative D call TRBD1 (8 bases). The CDR3 runs 16 residues. Deletions cut 3 bases from V and 7 bases from J, with 23 bases between. Germline loops: CDR1 SGDLS, CDR2 YYNGEE. CDR3 DNA sequence: TGTGCCAGCAGCGGGGGAGGGACAGGTGGGGTGCGGGAGCAGTACTTC. This codes for CASSGGGTGGVREQYF.

The V call is TRBV19, the J call TRBJ2-1; D perhaps matches TRBD1 (5 bases). The germline gives CDR1 LNHDA, CDR2 SQIVND (reference sequence). This CDR3 region has 17 residues. V lost 0 bases to trimming and J lost 3 bases, with 15 bases between them. The CDR3 DNA follows: TGTGCCAGTAGTATAGAGAGGCAGGGTTCGGTCTACAATGAGCAGTTCTTC. It specifies CASSIERQGSVYNEQFF. The full variable domain, in which reference TRBV19 and TRBJ2-1 provide the parts outside the CDR3, is DGGITQSPKYLFRKEGQNVTLSCEQNLNHDAMYWYRQDPGQGLRLIYYSQIVNDFQKGDIAEGYSVSREKKESFPLTVTSAQKNPTAFYLCASSIERQGSVYNEQFFGPGTRLTVL.

V is TRBV27 and J is TRBJ1-5; D unclear. The CDR3 covers 14 residues. The V gene lost 6 bases and the J gene lost 1 base, with 10 bases spanning the gap. Germline loops: CDR1 MNHEY, CDR2 SMNVEV (reference sequence). The CDR3 sequence is CASRMGGSNQPQHF. For the CDR3, the DNA is TGTGCCAGCAGAATGGGAGGGAGCAATCAGCCCCAGCATTTT.